Sequencing of this T cell receptor (beta chain) was carried out in a study of identifying expanded T cells in peripheral blood. In the case of this clone: What it binds is unknown.

CDR3 length: 13 residues. Trimming stripped 8 bases from V and 5 bases from J, with 16 bases between. Per germline, CDR1 MNHNS and CDR2 SASEGT. This table comes from immunoSEQ multiplex PCR, and its TCRdb copy is limited to in-frame clones, with some not included. The data show some 93,000 clones, about 90% seen once. Study-wide results and limits: Over approximately two and four weeks, about 15 and 19 clones changed, versus roughly 1.2 between replicates. Variance in clone template counts between roughly two-week samples significantly increased with total template count across all healthy donors.

The TCR comes from a person aged 18 to 70 in good health. Sample: blood. The V gene is TRBV6-1, the J gene TRBJ2-7; no reliable D call. The CDR3 spells CASRFYSYDEQYF. In DNA form, the CDR3 reads TGTGCCAGCCGTTTCTACTCCTACGACGAGCAGTACTTC.